This TCR beta chain was observed in a study of T cells in Graves' hyperthyroidism and ophthalmopathy. Study-wide background: Peripheral blood was acquired at first diagnosis, ahead of any therapy whatsoever.

This clonotype appeared a few times. Its antigen is not known. The TCR beta CDR3 regions underwent amplification using RNA transcripts as the source. TCR CDR3 regions were first amplified by RT-PCR with HTBI primers. Via MiXCR, TCRdb re-called the multiplex PCR reads, giving one row per CDR3 protein. The sample has hundreds of thousands of distinct CDR3 sequences; about 17% are singletons. CDR3 length equals 17 residues. The V and J ends lost 3 bases and 3 bases respectively, with 17 bases between them. The germline V gene encodes CDR1 SGHTA and CDR2 FQGTGA. The blood sample was taken at first hyperthyroidism diagnosis, before any ophthalmopathy symptoms. More than 8 ml fresh peripheral blood yielded the PBMCs. Study-level results: Also found in blood were most expanded thyroid clonotypes above 0.001.

This clonotype was sampled from a woman aged 45-65 years with Graves' hyperthyroidism that later progressed to Graves' ophthalmopathy. The rearrangement uses TRBV7-3 and TRBJ2-2; D is unclear. The sequenced sample was blood. The CDR3 spells CASSLGPKVRDTGELFF. CDR3 nucleotides: TGTGCCAGCAGCTTGGGCCCAAAGGTTCGGGACACCGGGGAGCTGTTTTTT. Together with reference TRBV7-3 and TRBJ2-2, the CDR3 gives the full variable domain: GAGVSQTPSNKVTEKGKYVELRCDPISGHTALYWYRQSLGQGPEFLIYFQGTGAADDSGLPNDRFFAVRPEGSVSTLKIQRTERGDSAVYLCASSLGPKVRDTGELFFGEGSRLTVL.